This passage covers 21 T cell receptor beta chains from one sample sequenced in a study of T cells in Graves' hyperthyroidism and ophthalmopathy. The investigators amplified TCR beta CDR3 regions from RNA transcripts. The HTBI primer set served for first-round RT-PCR of the TCR CDR3. TCRdb re-called the multiplex PCR reads with MiXCR, one entry per CDR3 protein. This sample carries hundreds of thousands of distinct CDR3 sequences, 15% to 19% of them seen once, and the ten largest clones take 14%. The sequencing input was blood. All receptors come from a woman aged 18-35 years with Graves' hyperthyroidism.

This clonotype was detected only a few times. The CDR3 ends on some other residue instead of the conserved phenylalanine or tryptophan, so this is likely a read error. The V call is TRBV28, the J call TRBJ1-1, with TRBD1 as a possible D gene (6 bases). Germline CDR1 is MDHEN and CDR2 is SYDVKM. This CDR3 is 11 amino acids long. V shed 8 bases and J shed 4 bases, with 8 bases lying between them. The CDR3 loop is CASQGFTEAFL. Written as DNA, the CDR3 is TGTGCCAGCCAGGGGTTCACTGAAGCTTTCCTT.

The rearrangement links TRBV14 to TRBJ2-7; possibly TRBD2 for D (5 bases). The germline gives CDR1 SGHDN, CDR2 FVKESK. Deletions cut 0 bases from V and 6 bases from J, with 9 bases between. This CDR3 spans 13 amino acids. DNA of the CDR3: TGTGCCAGCAGCCAAGAATGGCTAGCCGAGCAGTACTTC. Translating it yields CASSQEWLAEQYF.

This clonotype was observed a few times. The rearrangement links TRBV6-1 to TRBJ1-2, with D hard to call. V lost 7 bases and J lost 8, with 20 bases in between. CDR3 size: 14 residues. CDR1 and CDR2 from the germline V gene are MNHNS and SASEGT. CDR3 in DNA: TGTGCCAGCACCCCCCGCGGCTCCATCTGGGGCTACACCTTC. This encodes CASTPRGSIWGYTF.

The gene calls are TRBV7-9 and TRBJ2-1, with 11 bases that match TRBD2. This CDR3 comprises 16 residues. The V gene end was trimmed by 5 bases and the J gene end by 6 bases; junction bases not matched to a gene: 9. CDR1 SEHNR and CDR2 FQNEAQ come from the germline V gene (reference sequence). The DNA for the CDR3 is TGTGCCAGCAGCACCGTGACTAGCGGGGTGGGCAATGAGCAGTTCTTC. Its translation: CASSTVTSGVGNEQFF.

This clonotype was found many times. V is TRBV7-2 and J is TRBJ1-2; D is undetermined. V gave up 5 bases and J gave up 4 bases, with 20 bases separating them. Germline V gene data show CDR1 as SGHTA and CDR2 as FQGNSA. The CDR3 has 16 residues. The CDR3 sequence is CASSVKTALDRYGYTF. In DNA, the CDR3 is TGTGCCAGCAGCGTGAAAACAGCGTTAGATCGCTATGGCTACACCTTC. Supplemented by reference TRBV7-2 and TRBJ1-2, the full variable domain reads GAGVSQSPSNKVTEKGKDVELRCDPISGHTALYWYRQSLGQGLEFLIYFQGNSAPDKSGLPSDRFSAERTGGSVSTLTIQRTQQEDSAVYLCASSVKTALDRYGYTFGSGTRLTVV.

This chain links TRBV29-1 with TRBJ1-2; possible D gene TRBD1, 6 bases. This CDR3 is built from 12 residues. Trimming removed 4 bases at V and 3 bases at J, with 9 bases between. The V gene's germline CDR1 is SQVTM and CDR2 ANQGSEA. CDR3: CSVGQADYGYTF. CDR3 sequence (DNA): TGCAGCGTTGGACAGGCGGACTATGGCTACACCTTC.

This clonotype was recorded a few times. The chain links TRBV28 to TRBJ2-7, with 8 bases that match TRBD1. V lost 7 bases to trimming and J lost 6 bases; unmatched junction nucleotides: 11. The CDR3 consists of 14 residues. Germline loops: CDR1 MDHEN, CDR2 SYDVKM. The CDR3 here is CASNIGQGDLEQYF. The CDR3 coding sequence is TGTGCCAGCAACATCGGACAGGGCGACCTCGAGCAGTACTTC.

In its sample, this clonotype was seen many times. This chain connects TRBV6-1 to TRBJ1-4; D may be TRBD1 (5 bases). With 3 bases removed from V and 8 bases from J, the gap between germline ends came to 7 bases. Germline V gives CDR1 MNHNS, CDR2 SASEGT. The CDR3 is 12 residues long. CDR3 sequence: CASSDRTEKLFF. For the CDR3, the DNA is TGTGCCAGCAGTGACCGGACAGAAAAACTGTTTTTT.

Many counts were recorded for this clonotype. This chain links TRBV28 with TRBJ2-7, with D unresolved. Trimming removed 6 bases at V and 3 bases at J, with 9 bases between. The CDR3 sequence is 12 residues long. Germline V lookup: CDR1 MDHEN, CDR2 SYDVKM. The CDR3 bases are TGTGCCAGCAGGGGTAATGACTACGAGCAGTACTTC. This translates into CASRGNDYEQYF.

The J gene is TRBJ2-5, the V gene TRBV6-2 or TRBV6-3; maybe TRBD1 (6 bases). CDR1 MNHEY and CDR2 SVGEGT come from the germline V gene. Trimming cost V 6 bases and J 4 bases, with 18 bases left between them. CDR3 length: 15 residues. The CDR3 DNA follows: TGTGCCAGCAGCGCAACAGGGCTCCTGGGAGAGACCCAGTACTTC. This encodes CASSATGLLGETQYF.

Ten or more counts support this clonotype. V usage is TRBV20-1 and J usage is TRBJ2-7; the D gene is possibly TRBD1 (6 bases). The CDR3 covers 12 residues. V dropped 5 bases and J dropped 0 bases, with 8 bases sitting between them. Germline V lookup: CDR1 DFQATT, CDR2 SNEGSKA (reference sequence). CDR3 in DNA: TGCAGTGCTTGGGACAACTCCTACGAGCAGTACTTC. Encoded protein: CSAWDNSYEQYF.

The chain links TRBV7-9 to TRBJ2-2, with TRBD2 identical over 13 bases. J lost 1 base, V lost 4 bases, and 3 bases had no gene match. This CDR3 region has 17 residues. Germline CDR1 SEHNR, CDR2 FQNEAQ (reference sequence). CDR3 bases: TGTGCCAGCAGCTACGGGACTAGCGGGAAGAACACCGGGGAGCTGTTTTTT. Translated, it gives CASSYGTSGKNTGELFF.

At least ten counts were recorded for this clonotype. The V and J genes are TRBV29-1 and TRBJ2-5; 10 positions agree with TRBD2. Per the germline V gene, CDR1 is SQVTM and CDR2 is ANQGSEA. The CDR3 extends over 14 amino acids. V was pared by 6 bases and J by 4 bases, with 8 bases of the junction left unmatched. CDR3 in amino acids: CSVLGLARGETQYF. In DNA form, the CDR3 reads TGCAGCGTACTGGGACTAGCGAGGGGAGAGACCCAGTACTTC. The entire variable domain, with the rest obtained from reference TRBV29-1 and TRBJ2-5, is as follows: SAVISQKPSRDICQRGTSLTIQCQVDSQVTMMFWYRQQPGQSLTLIATANQGSEATYESGFVIDKFPISRPNLTFSTLTVSNMSPEDSSIYLCSVLGLARGETQYFGPGTRLLVL.

The chain combines TRBV5-1 with TRBJ1-3, with D possibly matching TRBD1 (5 bases). Trimming pared 7 bases from V and 0 bases from J, leaving 11 bases between. From germline, CDR1 is SGHRS and CDR2 YFSETQ. This CDR3 is built from 14 residues. The DNA of the CDR3 is TGCGCCAGCCCCTGGACAAGCTCTGGAAACACCATATATTTT. Translation gives CASPWTSSGNTIYF.

In its sample, this clonotype was seen many times. V is TRBV27 and J is TRBJ2-5; no definite D call. CDR3 length equals 16 residues. V lost 5 bases and J lost 1, with 17 bases in between. Per germline, CDR1 MNHEY and CDR2 SMNVEV (reference sequence). The CDR3 nucleotides read TGTGCCAGCAGTCAAACTCTGGACGGTCTCCAAGAGACCCAGTACTTC. Protein product: CASSQTLDGLQETQYF.

This clonotype was observed at least ten times. This rearrangement joins TRBV5-8 to TRBJ2-7; 7 nucleotides align to TRBD1. This CDR3 contains 15 residues. Per the germline V gene, CDR1 is SGHTS and CDR2 is YDEGEE. V was clipped by 6 bases and J by 2 bases; unmatched bases: 11. CDR3: CASTTIDRETYEQYF. CDR3 coding DNA: TGTGCCAGCACCACGATTGACAGGGAGACCTACGAGCAGTACTTC.

Written as DNA, the CDR3 is TGTGCCAGCAGCTTTTCTAGCGGGGGGGTCAGCTCCTACGAGCAGTACTTC. Translation: CASSFSSGGVSSYEQYF. This chain uses TRBV11-1 with TRBJ2-7, with TRBD2 matching 12 bases. The germline V gene encodes CDR1 SGHAT and CDR2 FQDESV (reference sequence). CDR3 length: 17 amino acids. Trimming at V came to 3 bases and at J to 0 bases, leaving 6 bases not matched to a gene.

In its sample, this clonotype was seen many times. The chain links TRBV6-2 or TRBV6-3 to TRBJ2-2; D perhaps matches TRBD2 (6 bases). Germline V CDR1 and CDR2: MNHEY, SVGEGT. The germline V and J ends were trimmed by 0 bases and 4 bases, with 12 bases remaining between them. The CDR3 length is 16 residues. DNA for the CDR3: TGTGCCAGCAGTTACTCCCGGGGGAGACTCACCGGGGAGCTGTTTTTT. Protein: CASSYSRGRLTGELFF.

This rearrangement joins TRBV20-1 to TRBJ2-5; perhaps TRBD1 as D (5 bases). The CDR3 extends over 16 amino acids. The germline V gene encodes CDR1 DFQATT and CDR2 SNEGSKA (reference sequence). The V gene lost 5 bases and the J gene lost 3 bases, with 22 bases spanning the gap. This chain's CDR3 is CSAQRARDRLKETQYF. CDR3 nucleotide sequence: TGCAGTGCTCAAAGGGCCAGGGATCGATTGAAAGAGACCCAGTACTTC.

This clonotype was seen many times. The V gene is TRBV18, the J gene TRBJ1-1, with 9 bases matching TRBD1. V shed 4 bases, J shed 3 bases, and the junction held 9 bases outside the gene matches. The CDR3 runs 16 residues. CDR1 and CDR2 from the germline V gene are KGHSH and LQKENI. As DNA, the CDR3 is TGTGCCAGCTCACTTAAACGGGACAGGGAATACACTGAAGCTTTCTTT. Amino acid sequence: CASSLKRDREYTEAFF.

This clonotype was found a few times. This chain links TRBV6-2 or TRBV6-3 with TRBJ2-2; 8 bases match TRBD1. This CDR3 spans 15 amino acids. Germline V lookup: CDR1 MNHEY, CDR2 SVGEGT. Germline trimming cut 6 bases from V and 1 base from J; bases unmatched to any gene: 4. In nucleotides, the CDR3 is TGTGCCAGCAGCCAGGACAGGGTGAACACCGGGGAGCTGTTTTTT. It specifies CASSQDRVNTGELFF.